Below, 31 T cell receptor beta chains from the same sample are listed, as sequenced in a study of blood T cell repertoires in COVID-19. Sequenced by immunoSEQ multiplex PCR; TCRdb stores in-frame clones only, minus some. This sample has about 260,000 clones, with 88% found just once. The source material was peripheral blood. These receptors all come from a woman aged 70-85 years with COVID-19, enrolled during active disease.

This clone has a single count. The chain employs TRBV27 and TRBJ2-7, with a weak D call TRBD2 (5 bases). The V end was cut by 6 bases, the J end by 2 bases, with 11 bases between. This CDR3 spans 13 amino acids. Germline CDR1 reads MNHEY; CDR2 reads SMNVEV (reference sequence). CDR3 bases: TGTGCCAGCAGATCCACCGGGGCCTACGAGCAGTACTTC. Its translation: CASRSTGAYEQYF.

The rearrangement joins TRBV27 to TRBJ1-2; perhaps TRBD1 as D (5 bases). Per the germline V gene, CDR1 is MNHEY and CDR2 is SMNVEV (reference sequence). CDR3 length equals 14 residues. With 2 bases removed from V and 3 bases from J, the gap between germline ends came to 10 bases. The CDR3 loop is CASSLGVGDYGYTF. CDR3 in DNA: TGTGCCAGCAGTTTAGGAGTAGGGGACTATGGCTACACCTTC.

A single count supports this clone. The chain recombines TRBV30 with TRBJ2-2, with a possible D match to TRBD2 (5 bases). Trimming cost V 3 bases and J 7 bases, with 15 bases left between them. CDR3 length: 14 residues. CDR1 and CDR2 (germline): GTSNPN, SVGIG (reference sequence). As DNA, the CDR3 is TGTGCCTGGAGGCCGGAGTTCGGGATCGGGGAGCTGTTTTTT. Translating gives CAWRPEFGIGELFF.

J is TRBJ2-3 and V is TRBV28; 11 nucleotides align to TRBD2. The germline V gene has CDR1 MDHEN and CDR2 SYDVKM. The CDR3 is 15 amino acids. Unmatched junction bases numbered 12, after V lost 8 bases and J lost 8 bases. CDR3 amino acids: CASGSSGRARSTQYF. As DNA, the CDR3 is TGTGCCAGCGGAAGTAGCGGGAGGGCCAGGTCTACGCAGTATTTT.

This sequence joins TRBV7-3 and TRBJ2-1, with 10 bases matching TRBD1. The CDR3 has 14 amino acids. With 5 bases clipped from V and 8 bases from J, the junction kept 6 bases outside the gene matches. Germline V CDR1 and CDR2: SGHTA, FQGTGA. DNA for the CDR3: TGTGCCAGCAGCCTCCGACAGGGGGCATATGAGCAGTTCTTC. This sequence encodes CASSLRQGAYEQFF.

The rearrangement links TRBV30 to TRBJ2-2; 9 bases match TRBD1. From germline, CDR1 is GTSNPN and CDR2 SVGIG (reference sequence). CDR3 length: 15 amino acids. With V trimmed by 2 bases and J by 5 bases, 6 bases remained unmatched. The CDR3 reads CAWSSGTGYTGELFF. The CDR3 nucleotides read TGTGCCTGGAGTTCCGGGACAGGGTATACCGGGGAGCTGTTTTTT.

This chain links TRBV4-1 with TRBJ1-1, with a possible D match to TRBD1 (5 bases). CDR3 length: 13 residues. The germline V gene encodes CDR1 MGHRA and CDR2 YSYEKL. With 1 base removed from V and 11 bases from J, the gap between germline ends came to 14 bases. CDR3 coding DNA: TGCGCCAGCAGCCAAGCTCGGCAGGGCTGGGCTTTCTTT. It codes for CASSQARQGWAFF.

The chain uses TRBV6-5 and TRBJ1-4; TRBD1 might be the D (6 bases). CDR3 length: 15 amino acids. Germline V gives CDR1 MNHEY, CDR2 SVGAGI. V gave up 9 bases and J gave up 7 bases, with 21 bases separating them. The CDR3 DNA follows: TGTGCCAGTAGAAACCGAGGGGCCAGGGGTGAAAAACTGTTTTTT. Its translation is CASRNRGARGEKLFF.

The V gene is TRBV5-4, the J gene TRBJ2-7; D ambiguous. Trimming left V 4 bases short and J 0 bases short, with 14 bases between. There are 15 residues in the CDR3. Germline CDR1 SGHNT, CDR2 YYREEE (reference sequence). The DNA of the CDR3 is TGTGCCAGCAGCCCCCCCGCAGCTAGCTCCTACGAGCAGTACTTC. Protein: CASSPPAASSYEQYF.

This clone was observed once. The chain couples TRBV18 to TRBJ1-5, with a possible D match to TRBD1 (6 bases). The CDR3 contains 16 residues. Trimming cost V 0 bases and J 4 bases, with 13 bases left between them. Germline V gives CDR1 KGHSH, CDR2 LQKENI. The CDR3 nucleotides are TGTGCCAGCTCACCACCGGGAGGGCAGGGGAATCAGCCCCAGCATTTT. Amino acid sequence: CASSPPGGQGNQPQHF.

The chain employs TRBV28 and TRBJ2-7; D is possibly TRBD2 (5 bases). V lost 7 bases and J 1 base, leaving 11 bases between the germline ends. Germline assignment: CDR1 MDHEN and CDR2 SYDVKM. There are 13 residues in the CDR3. The CDR3 DNA is TGTGCCAGCACCCTAGGCGGGTCCTACGAGCAGTACTTC. Protein: CASTLGGSYEQYF.

The rearrangement uses TRBV5-4 and TRBJ2-5; D is perhaps TRBD2 (6 bases). This CDR3 is 14 amino acids long. From germline, CDR1 is SGHNT and CDR2 YYREEE (reference sequence). The ends were cut back, 2 bases at V and 4 bases at J, with 12 bases in the middle. CDR3 residues: CASSLLSGRETQYF. CDR3 in DNA: TGTGCCAGCAGCTTACTTTCCGGGAGAGAGACCCAGTACTTC.

The chain employs TRBV9 and TRBJ2-5; 8 bases agree with TRBD1. The V gene end was trimmed by 3 bases and the J gene end by 5 bases; junction bases not matched to a gene: 9. In germline, CDR1 is SGDLS, CDR2 YYNGEE. The CDR3 runs 15 residues. The CDR3 region is CASSDHGQGGETQYF. Here the CDR3 DNA reads TGTGCCAGCAGCGACCACGGACAGGGCGGGGAGACCCAGTACTTC.

J is TRBJ2-1 and V is TRBV6-5, with D perhaps matching TRBD2 (6 bases). This CDR3 is built from 14 residues. CDR1 and CDR2 (germline): MNHEY, SVGAGI. V lost 4 bases and J 5 bases, leaving 12 bases between the germline ends. Here the CDR3 DNA reads TGTGCCAGCAGTTGGAGGGGAGTAGACAATGAGCAGTTCTTC. Translation gives CASSWRGVDNEQFF.

This clone appeared many times. The chain joins TRBV28 to TRBJ2-2; 8 bases align to TRBD1. V lost 7 bases and J lost 6; bases outside the gene matches: 10. Germline values: CDR1 MDHEN, CDR2 SYDVKM. The CDR3 spans 15 residues. The CDR3: CASNDAGGLAGELFF. In nucleotides, the CDR3 is TGTGCCAGCAATGACGCAGGGGGCCTGGCCGGGGAGCTGTTTTTT.

The chain carries TRBV10-3 and TRBJ2-7; D is possibly TRBD1 (7 bases). V was trimmed by 4 bases and J by 2 bases, leaving 12 bases between them. This CDR3 is built from 14 residues. The V gene's germline CDR1 is ENHRY and CDR2 SYGVKD. The CDR3 is CAISGAGGPYEQYF. As DNA, the CDR3 is TGTGCCATCAGTGGGGCAGGGGGGCCCTACGAGCAGTACTTC.

The chain recombines TRBV13 with TRBJ1-2; D is unresolved. Germline V lookup: CDR1 PRHDT, CDR2 FYEKMQ (reference sequence). Trimming shortened V by 3 bases and J by 1 base, and 12 bases separated the two germline ends. The CDR3 runs to 15 residues. The CDR3 DNA reads as TGTGCCAGCAGCTTTAAAGACACCGATAACTATGGCTACACCTTC. Residues: CASSFKDTDNYGYTF.

The rearrangement uses TRBV15 and TRBJ1-2; D not resolved. CDR1 is LNHNV, CDR2 YYDKDF, per germline (reference sequence). This CDR3 is built from 15 residues. V was cut by 3 bases and J by 0 bases, with 11 bases left in between. In DNA, the CDR3 is TGTGCCACCAGCAGGGAAGTCGGAGCTAACTATGGCTACACCTTC. It yields the protein CATSREVGANYGYTF.

The chain carries TRBV6-5 and TRBJ1-1; 9 nucleotides agree with TRBD1. Trimming at V came to 7 bases and at J to 6 bases, leaving 9 bases not matched to a gene. Germline V gene sequence: CDR1 MNHEY, CDR2 SVGAGI. The CDR3 is 14 amino acids. CDR3 nucleotides: TGTGCCAGCACCACATGGGGACAGGGATCTGAAGCTTTCTTT. Amino acids: CASTTWGQGSEAFF.

In this sample, this clone turned up once. The CDR3 region has the DNA TGTGCCTGCGTACTGTCCTCTGGGGCCAACGTCCTGACTTTC. Amino acids: CACVLSSGANVLTF. The gene calls are TRBV30 and TRBJ2-6; D is uncertain. The ends were cut back, 6 bases at V and 0 bases at J, with 9 bases in the middle. The CDR3 loop spans 14 amino acids. Germline CDR1 is GTSNPN and CDR2 is SVGIG (reference sequence). The full variable domain, rest sourced from reference TRBV30 and TRBJ2-6, is SQTIHQWPATLVQPVGSPLSLECTVEGTSNPNLYWYRQAAGRGLQLLFYSVGIGQISSEVPQNLSASRPQDRQFILSSKKLLLSDSGFYLCACVLSSGANVLTFGAGSRLTVL.

The V and J genes are TRBV4-1 and TRBJ1-2; weak D call: TRBD1 (5 bases). Germline V gene data show CDR1 as MGHRA and CDR2 as YSYEKL. Trimming stripped 0 bases from V and 8 bases from J, with 13 bases between. CDR3 length: 14 residues. CDR3 coding DNA: TGCGCCAGCAGCCAAGAGGGTGTCGCAGGGGGCTACACCTTC. As protein: CASSQEGVAGGYTF.

The J gene is TRBJ2-3, the V gene TRBV6-5; the D gene is possibly TRBD1 (5 bases). The V gene's germline CDR1 is MNHEY and CDR2 SVGAGI. The V and J ends lost 6 bases and 8 bases respectively, with 12 bases between them. CDR3 length equals 12 residues. Here the CDR3 DNA reads TGTGCCAGCAGAAGGGGTGTATCTACGCAGTATTTT. Its protein product is CASRRGVSTQYF.

The V and J genes are TRBV9 and TRBJ1-2; TRBD1 matches 10 bases. J gave up 8 bases and V 2 bases, and 3 bases lay outside the gene matches. The CDR3 is made up of 13 amino acids. Looked up from germline, CDR1 is SGDLS and CDR2 is YYNGEE. The CDR3 bases are TGTGCCAGCAGCGTCTCGGGACAGGGGGGCTACACCTTC. Amino acids: CASSVSGQGGYTF.

V gene TRBV7-9 combines with J gene TRBJ2-7; no clear D gene. The CDR3 contains 11 residues. Germline V gene data show CDR1 as SEHNR and CDR2 as FQNEAQ (reference sequence). The V end lost 3 bases, the J end lost 6 bases, and 6 bases lay between the germline ends. Here the CDR3 reads CASSFSVEQYF. The CDR3 nucleotides are TGTGCCAGCAGCTTTTCGGTCGAGCAGTACTTC.

This sequence joins TRBV5-6 and TRBJ1-1; D unresolved. The ends were cut back, 0 bases at V and 0 bases at J, with 9 bases in the middle. Germline values: CDR1 SGHDT, CDR2 YYEEEE. This CDR3 contains 15 residues. The CDR3 loop is CASSLGAAMNTEAFF. The DNA for the CDR3 is TGTGCCAGCAGCTTGGGGGCAGCCATGAACACTGAAGCTTTCTTT.

The chain is built from TRBV28 and TRBJ1-2, with D possibly being TRBD1 (6 bases). The germline CDR1 and CDR2 sequences are MDHEN and SYDVKM. This CDR3 spans 13 amino acids. Trimming took 6 bases from V and 8 from J, leaving 16 bases between them. The CDR3 DNA reads as TGTGCCAGCAGCCTACAGGGAAGGAGCGGCTACACCTTC. Translation gives CASSLQGRSGYTF.

The chain is built from TRBV23-1 and TRBJ2-3, with 9 bases aligning to TRBD1. TRBV23-1 is labeled an ORF, and its function is uncertain. V dropped 6 bases and J dropped 4; count of bases not matched to a gene: 11. CDR3 length equals 16 residues. The CDR3 protein is CASRLEDRGHSDTQYF. DNA for the CDR3: TGCGCCAGCAGATTAGAGGACAGGGGCCACTCAGATACGCAGTATTTT.

The chain uses TRBV5-1 and TRBJ2-2; a possible D gene is TRBD1 (5 bases). Germline V gene data show CDR1 as SGHRS and CDR2 as YFSETQ. The CDR3 contains 15 residues. V lost 5 bases, J lost 0 bases, and 11 bases lay in between. The CDR3 protein is CASRYDSPNTGELFF. The CDR3 nucleotides are TGCGCCAGCAGATATGACAGCCCGAACACCGGGGAGCTGTTTTTT.

The chain has TRBV7-2 and TRBJ1-1, with 7 bases that match TRBD1. V lost 4 bases to trimming and J lost 6 bases; unmatched junction nucleotides: 5. The length of the CDR3 is 13 residues. Germline-derived CDR1 and CDR2 are SGHTA and FQGNSA. CDR3 amino acids: CASSSRQGSEAFF. The DNA of the CDR3 is TGTGCCAGCAGCTCCCGACAGGGTTCTGAAGCTTTCTTT.

The chain links TRBV14 to TRBJ1-5; maybe TRBD1 (6 bases). Germline lookup yields CDR1 SGHDN and CDR2 FVKESK. V lost 3 bases and J lost 6, with 9 bases in between. This CDR3 spans 13 amino acids. CDR3 amino acids: CASSQGAGQPQHF. In DNA, the CDR3 is TGTGCCAGCAGCCAGGGGGCTGGTCAGCCCCAGCATTTT.

The chain uses TRBV29-1 and TRBJ2-1; D unclear. V was clipped by 6 bases and J by 3 bases, with 6 bases between them. Germline V gives CDR1 SQVTM, CDR2 ANQGSEA. The CDR3 spans 11 residues. In DNA form, the CDR3 reads TGCAGCGTGCGAAACTACAATGAGCAGTTCTTC. It specifies CSVRNYNEQFF.